The rows below give T cell receptor beta chains drawn from one sample of a study of blood T cells in healthy people across ages. TCRdb re-derived calls from the 5' RACE reads in MiXCR, one entry per CDR3 protein. Among about 1,800,000 distinct CDR3 sequences, 28% were seen once, and the ten largest hold around 7.7%. The sequenced sample was blood. The receptors shown here come from a woman between 25 and 40 years old in good health. CDR3s include the opening cysteine and the closing phenylalanine or tryptophan. The D gene is left open where the match is weak. A clone size is listed for some rows: how often the clone was seen (once, few, many), or a class if it is expanded.

>.|TRBJ1-2|.|TRBV20-1
TGCAGTGCTAGAGGGACGTCCCATGGCTACACCTTC
CSARGTSHGYTF
>.|TRBJ2-3|.|TRBV10-1
TGCGCCAGCAGCCCCCCTGGGATAAGAGATACGCAGTATTTT
CASSPPGIRDTQYF
>TRBD1|TRBJ2-5|few|TRBV29-1
TGCAGCGTTTTACCTTCACAGGGGGGAGAGACCCAGTACTTC
CSVLPSQGGETQYF
>TRBD1|TRBJ1-2|.|TRBV27
TGTGCCAGCGCCTCCTGGGAGGGGGCCCCCTATGGCTACACCTTC
CASASWEGAPYGYTF
>.|TRBJ1-2|many|TRBV7-9
TGTGCCAGCAGCTCGAGAGGTCGCGGAGGCTACACCTTC
CASSSRGRGGYTF
>TRBD1|TRBJ2-1|.|TRBV7-2
TGTGCCAGCAGCTTCGGGACAGGGAACTACAATGAGCAGTTCTTC
CASSFGTGNYNEQFF
>.|TRBJ2-7|few|TRBV11-2
TGTGCCAGCAGCTTAATGGCTCTTTCCTACGAGCAGTACTTC
CASSLMALSYEQYF
>.|TRBJ2-3|.|TRBV6-1
TGTGCCAGCAGTGAAGCACCCTCAGATACGCAGTATTTT
CASSEAPSDTQYF
>.|TRBJ2-5|.|TRBV5-1
TGCGCCAGCAGCGCACTAGTTAAGGATTCTCTGCAAGAGACCCAGTACTTC
CASSALVKDSLQETQYF
>TRBD1|TRBJ2-7|many|TRBV2
TGTGCCAGCAGGTTCGACAGGGACAACTTCGAGCAGTACTTC
CASRFDRDNFEQYF
>.|TRBJ2-3|.|TRBV7-3
TGTACCAGCAGCTTAACTGATCTAAAGCCTGATACGCAGTATTTT
CTSSLTDLKPDTQYF
>.|TRBJ2-2|.|TRBV21-1
TGTGCCAGCATCGTGGAGCTGTTTTTT
CASIVELFF
>.|TRBJ1-2|.|TRBV5-1
TGCGCCAGCAGCTCTGAAACCGCCTCGGCTAGTGGCTACACCTTC
CASSSETASASGYTF
>TRBD2|TRBJ2-7|few|TRBV2
TGTGCCAGCAGTGAATCGGGACTAGCCCTCGCCGAGCAGTACTTC
CASSESGLALAEQYF
>TRBD1|TRBJ2-3|few|TRBV20-1
TGCAGTGCTAGAGATCCCCTCCTGACCTCGACAGGGAACACAGATACGCAGTATTTT
CSARDPLLTSTGNTDTQYF
>.|TRBJ1-1|.|TRBV5-1
TGCGCCAGCAGCTTGAATGGGCCCGCCGTCTTGAACACTGAAGCTTTCTTT
CASSLNGPAVLNTEAFF
>.|TRBJ2-7|.|TRBV12-5
TGTGCTAGTGGTTTTCATCTAGGGGGGGCTGGGGACGAGCAGTACTTC
CASGFHLGGAGDEQYF
>.|TRBJ1-2|few|TRBV2
TGTGCCAGCAGTGAAGTAAAGACAGAGACATATGGCTACACCTTC
CASSEVKTETYGYTF
>TRBD1|TRBJ2-7|.|TRBV5-5
TGTGCCAGCAGCCTAGGACAGGTTCCCTACGAGCAGTACTTC
CASSLGQVPYEQYF
>.|TRBJ1-4|.|TRBV2
TGTGCCAGCAGTAACGACAGGCGGGCTGAAAAACTGTTTTTT
CASSNDRRAEKLFF
>TRBD1|TRBJ2-1|.|TRBV7-9
TGTGCCAGCAGTTCGGACAGGGGCGGGAGTGAGCAGTTCTTC
CASSSDRGGSEQFF
>TRBD2|TRBJ2-5|.|TRBV20-1
TGCAGTGCTAGAGATTACTCCTCGGGGGAGGGCCAAGAGACCCAGTACTTC
CSARDYSSGEGQETQYF
>.|TRBJ2-1|few|TRBV5-1
TGCGCCAGCAGCACCCGAGGGGGGGACGGCTTTAGGAATGAGCAGTTCTTC
CASSTRGGDGFRNEQFF
>.|TRBJ2-3|.|TRBV5-1
TGCGCCAGCAGCTCTCAGGACGGGTCAGATACGCAGTATTTT
CASSSQDGSDTQYF
>TRBD2|TRBJ2-7|.|TRBV7-9
TGTGCCAGCAGCCTAAGTCTAGCGGCTTTAGGGGTGGAGCAGTACTTC
CASSLSLAALGVEQYF
>.|TRBJ2-7|.|TRBV28
TGTGCCAGCAGTCCCGAAGGCTCCGACGAGCAGTACTTC
CASSPEGSDEQYF
>TRBD2|TRBJ2-3|.|TRBV13
TGTGTCAGCAGTCTGACTAGCGCCGGGGAGGATACGCAGTATTTT
CVSSLTSAGEDTQYF
>TRBD1|TRBJ2-3|.|TRBV6-5
TGTGCCAGCAGTTACAAGTTAAGGGGGCGCACAGATACGCAGTATTTT
CASSYKLRGRTDTQYF
>.|TRBJ2-7|.|TRBV7-9
TGTGCCAGTAGCACACTGGCCATTGAGCAGTACTTC
CASSTLAIEQYF
>.|TRBJ1-4|few|TRBV6-6
TGTGCCATCCTCCTCCAGGGAGATCGGAACGAAAAACTGTTTTTT
CAILLQGDRNEKLFF
>.|TRBJ1-2|.|TRBV29-1
TGCAGCGTTTTAGGACCGGGTGGCTACACCTTC
CSVLGPGGYTF
>.|TRBJ1-6|.|TRBV4-1
TGCGCCAGCAGCCAAGTTTCCGGGATTTCACCCCTCCACTTT
CASSQVSGISPLHF
>.|TRBJ2-7|many|TRBV12-3/TRBV12-4
TGTGCCAGCAGTTCCCCCCCAGAATTACACGAGCAGTACTTC
CASSSPPELHEQYF
>TRBD2|TRBJ2-1|.|TRBV20-1
TGCAGTGCAAGTCGGCTAGCGGGAGATGGCTATGAGCAGTTCTTC
CSASRLAGDGYEQFF
>.|TRBJ2-3|.|TRBV6-4
TGTGCCAGCAGTGACGGGGGCGTGGGCACAGATACGCAGTATTTT
CASSDGGVGTDTQYF
>TRBD1|TRBJ2-7|.|TRBV6-2/TRBV6-3
TGTGCCAGCGACGGACAGGGGATCTACGAGCAGTACTTC
CASDGQGIYEQYF
>.|TRBJ2-7|.|TRBV6-1
TGTGCCAGCAGTGAAACCAGCGGGCGATCCTACGAGCAGTACTTC
CASSETSGRSYEQYF
>.|TRBJ2-1|.|TRBV13
TGTGCCAGCAGTCATGGATGGGGGGCGAACGATGAGCAGTTCTTC
CASSHGWGANDEQFF
>TRBD2|TRBJ2-2|.|TRBV12-3/TRBV12-4
TGTGCCAGCCGTTCGGGAGGCGGGGAGCTGTTTTTT
CASRSGGGELFF
>.|TRBJ2-7|few|TRBV29-1
TGCAGCGTTGAGTTGGGCCCCTCCCACGAGCAGTACTTC
CSVELGPSHEQYF
>TRBD1|TRBJ1-1|.|TRBV5-1
TGCGCCAGCAGCTTGTCACAGGGGGACACTGAAGCTTTCTTT
CASSLSQGDTEAFF
>.|TRBJ2-1|.|TRBV12-3/TRBV12-4
TGTGCCAGCACCACTATGACGGCCTACGAGCAGTTCTTC
CASTTMTAYEQFF
>.|TRBJ2-5|many|TRBV29-1
TGCAGCGTTGAAACAACCAGGGAGTTAGAGACCCAGTACTTC
CSVETTRELETQYF
>.|TRBJ2-5|.|TRBV20-1
TGCAGTGCTAGAGAAATAACGCCGCGGGACAGCCAAGAGACCCAGTACTTC
CSAREITPRDSQETQYF
>.|TRBJ2-2|.|TRBV2
TGTGCCAGCAGTCTCCTGGGCGCACGGGAGCTGTTTTTT
CASSLLGARELFF
>TRBD2|TRBJ2-5|.|TRBV3-1
TGTGCCAGCAGCCAAGCTAGCGGAAAAGAGACCCAGTACTTC
CASSQASGKETQYF
>.|TRBJ2-5|.|TRBV7-9
TGTGCCAGCAGCCAAACCTATGACCGGGACGGGGAAGAGACCCAGTACTTC
CASSQTYDRDGEETQYF
>.|TRBJ1-5|.|TRBV6-2/TRBV6-3
TGTGCCAGCAGATCCTGGGGACCCAATCAGCCCCAGCATTTT
CASRSWGPNQPQHF
>.|TRBJ1-2|.|TRBV7-2
TGTGCCAGCAGCGGCGACAGGAGGAATGGCTACACCTTC
CASSGDRRNGYTF
>.|TRBJ2-3|few|TRBV12-5
TGTGCTAGTGGTTTGGTACTTTTCACCTCAGGGGATACGCAGTATTTT
CASGLVLFTSGDTQYF
>.|TRBJ2-7|few|TRBV5-1
TGCGCCAGCAGCTTCCAAGACAGCTACGAGCGGTACTTC
CASSFQDSYERYF
>TRBD2|TRBJ2-7|.|TRBV20-1
TGCAGCTGGGAGGGGCAGGCTGGAACTATCGAGCAGTACTTC
CSWEGQAGTIEQYF
>.|TRBJ2-7|few|TRBV28
TGTGCCAGCAGGCTCAGGACGGGACCCTACGAGCAGTACTTC
CASRLRTGPYEQYF
>.|TRBJ1-5|few|TRBV29-1
TGCAGCGAAGACAGGCGACGAGCACGGGAGGGGTATAGCAATCAGCCCCAGCATTTT
CSEDRRRAREGYSNQPQHF
>.|TRBJ2-3|few|TRBV7-2
TGTGCCAGCAGCTTAGCTGCTAGGGGGGCAGATACGCAGTATTTT
CASSLAARGADTQYF
>TRBD1|TRBJ2-5|few|TRBV24-1
TGTGCCAGGCGGGACAGGCAAGAGACCCAGTACTTC
CARRDRQETQYF
>.|TRBJ2-1|many|TRBV27
TGTGCCAGCAGCTTTGCCGGGAGCTCCTACAATGAGCAGTTCTTC
CASSFAGSSYNEQFF